The present TCR beta chain was sequenced within a study of shared clonotypes between healthy human individuals. This CDR3 has 15 residues. The germline gives CDR1 SGHRS, CDR2 YFSETQ. V dropped 2 bases and J dropped 8 bases, with 16 bases sitting between them. General study points: Collection of samples was limited to blood; tissue repertoires likely differ. Rarefaction revealed incomplete sorted-subset sequencing despite large depth. Donors were few, which limited the genetic and exposure-history diversity represented. Shared clonotypes: 4.5% to 5% naive CD4, under 4% naive CD8, less than 2.5% memory CD4, 0.4% memory CD8.

Details on this clone: The antigen is undetermined.

Measured with immunoSEQ multiplex PCR; TCRdb has only the in-frame clones, and not every one. The table records under 2,500,000 clones, 90% to 97% of them present only once. This rearrangement joins TRBV5-1 to TRBJ1-4; weak D call: TRBD1 (6 bases). This receptor was identified in a man aged 18 to 35 in good health. Sequencing input: naive CD4+ T cells sorted from blood. The sample's subset: CD45RA+ positively selected. In DNA form, the CDR3 reads TGCGCCAGCAGCTTTGGACAGACCTCACAGGAAAAACTGTTTTTT. Amino acids: CASSFGQTSQEKLFF.